A selection of T cell receptor beta chains follows, all from one sample in a study of blood T cell repertoires in COVID-19. Clones were read by immunoSEQ multiplex PCR, and TCRdb kept only the in-frame ones, dropping some. The profile covers around 21,000 clones, with around 74% appearing a single time and 56% taken by the ten largest. The source material was peripheral blood. Every receptor here comes from a man older than 75 with acute or convalescent COVID-19. Both conserved end residues are part of each CDR3. D genes are given only for firm matches. The size entry is marked missing in some rows and otherwise reads once, few, many or a size class.

d_call	v_call	clone_size	j_call	cdr3_nt	cdr3_aa
TRBD2	TRBV9	-	TRBJ2-1	TGTGCCAGCAGGCCCGGCGGGAGTCTGGGAGGTGAGCAGTTCTTC	CASRPGGSLGGEQFF
-	TRBV6-2/TRBV6-3	few	TRBJ1-6	TGTGCCAGCAGCCTTAAGAGGGATTCACCCCTCCACTTT	CASSLKRDSPLHF
TRBD1	TRBV27	-	TRBJ2-7	TGTGCCAGCAGTAGGACAGGATTCTCCTACGAGCAGTACTTC	CASSRTGFSYEQYF
-	TRBV24-1	-	TRBJ2-5	TGTGCCACCAGTGAGGAGGGGGCGACGGGTAAAGAGACCCAGTACTTC	CATSEEGATGKETQYF
TRBD1	TRBV11-2	-	TRBJ1-2	TGTGCCAGCAGCTCGCGGACAGGGAGCTATGGCTACACCTTC	CASSSRTGSYGYTF
TRBD1	TRBV9	-	TRBJ1-4	TGTGCCAGCAGCCCAGGGGGGTGGGCCGATGAAAAACTGTTTTTT	CASSPGGWADEKLFF
-	TRBV21-1	-	TRBJ1-3	TGTGCCAGCAGCAATAGTGGACAGGGCTCTGGAAACACCATATATTTT	CASSNSGQGSGNTIYF
-	TRBV5-5	-	TRBJ1-2	TGTGCCAGCAGCAAACAGGCTAACTATGGCTACACCTTC	CASSKQANYGYTF
TRBD1	TRBV9	-	TRBJ1-1	TGTGCCAGCAGCGTAGCTGACAGGGGGCGAACGCAAAACACTGAAGCTTTCTTT	CASSVADRGRTQNTEAFF
TRBD1	TRBV19	-	TRBJ1-5	TGTGCCAGTAGTAAAAGACAACAGGGGGCCAGGGGGACAAATCAGCCCCAGCATTTT	CASSKRQQGARGTNQPQHF
TRBD1	TRBV4-2	-	TRBJ1-2	TGTGCCAGCACCGCAGAACAGGGGCCCTATGGCTACACCTTC	CASTAEQGPYGYTF
-	TRBV5-1	-	TRBJ2-3	TGCGCCAGCAGCGACGACACAGGGAGCCTCACAGATACGCAGTATTTT	CASSDDTGSLTDTQYF
-	TRBV7-2	-	TRBJ2-1	TGTGCCAGCAGCTCGACAGGACCCTACAATGAGCAGTTCTTC	CASSSTGPYNEQFF
TRBD1	TRBV7-2	once	TRBJ2-5	TGTGCCAGCAGCTTAGTCGACAAGTTTTGGGGACAGGGGGTTGAGACCCAGTACTTC	CASSLVDKFWGQGVETQYF
-	TRBV5-5	-	TRBJ1-1	TGTGCCAGCAGCTTTCGGGGGACTGAAGCTTTCTTT	CASSFRGTEAFF
-	TRBV24-1	once	TRBJ2-7	TGTGCCACCAGTGATTCCCGGGGGAAGTACCACGAGCAGTACTTC	CATSDSRGKYHEQYF